This T cell receptor (beta chain) was recovered during a study of T cell responses to AZD1222 COVID-19 vaccine. Study-wide points: Spike-specific TCRs gained breadth and depth after people received two AZD1222 doses.

TCRdb keeps only in-frame clones here, not all; method: immunoSEQ multiplex PCR. The sample includes roughly 140,000 clones, around 94% of them seen just once. Of note for this clone: Its antigen is unknown.

Trimming left V 1 base short and J 2 bases short, with 12 bases between. Per the germline V gene, CDR1 is GTSNPN and CDR2 is SVGIG (reference sequence). This CDR3 region has 14 residues. This TCR derives from an adult who had recovered from COVID-19. Material: peripheral blood, obtained after recovery from COVID-19. This chain uses TRBV30 with TRBJ2-7; perhaps TRBD2 as D (5 bases). In DNA, the CDR3 is TGTGCCTGGAGTGCAGGACTGGGAACCTACGAGCAGTACTTC. The encoded protein is CAWSAGLGTYEQYF. The entire variable domain, with the rest obtained from reference TRBV30 and TRBJ2-7, is as follows: SQTIHQWPATLVQPVGSPLSLECTVEGTSNPNLYWYRQAAGRGLQLLFYSVGIGQISSEVPQNLSASRPQDRQFILSSKKLLLSDSGFYLCAWSAGLGTYEQYFGPGTRLTVT.